This TCR beta chain derives from a study of Graves' ophthalmopathy and Graves' hyperthyroidism. Study details: Pretreatment peripheral blood was obtained at initial diagnosis.

The TCR beta CDR3 regions underwent amplification from RNA transcripts. Following a first-round RT-PCR that used HTBI primers, a second-round multiplex PCR was carried out. MiXCR was run by TCRdb on the multiplex PCR reads, yielding one entry per CDR3 protein. This table holds hundreds of thousands of distinct CDR3 sequences, around 42% found once. All donors with ophthalmopathy were recorded as having moderate-to-severe activity, CAS ≥3, NOSPECS ≥4 and a duration under 3 months. PBMCs were isolated by Ficoll-Paque density gradient centrifugation, using over 9.5 ml of fresh peripheral blood as the starting material. The germline V and J ends were trimmed by 0 bases and 2 bases, with 10 bases remaining between them. The CDR3 sequence is 15 residues long. CDR1 LNHNV and CDR2 YYDKDF come from the germline V gene (reference sequence). Many counts were recorded for this clonotype. As yet, its antigen is unknown.

Study-wide results and limits: The model forecast ophthalmopathy progression, reaching under 71% sensitivity and roughly 72% specificity.

The clonotype was recovered from an adult man with Graves' ophthalmopathy. The chain couples TRBV15 to TRBJ2-5, with a weak D call TRBD2 (6 bases). Sequenced material: peripheral blood. CDR3 in DNA: TGTGCCACCAGCAGAGATCGCGGAGGGCAAGAGACCCAGTACTTC. This encodes CATSRDRGGQETQYF.